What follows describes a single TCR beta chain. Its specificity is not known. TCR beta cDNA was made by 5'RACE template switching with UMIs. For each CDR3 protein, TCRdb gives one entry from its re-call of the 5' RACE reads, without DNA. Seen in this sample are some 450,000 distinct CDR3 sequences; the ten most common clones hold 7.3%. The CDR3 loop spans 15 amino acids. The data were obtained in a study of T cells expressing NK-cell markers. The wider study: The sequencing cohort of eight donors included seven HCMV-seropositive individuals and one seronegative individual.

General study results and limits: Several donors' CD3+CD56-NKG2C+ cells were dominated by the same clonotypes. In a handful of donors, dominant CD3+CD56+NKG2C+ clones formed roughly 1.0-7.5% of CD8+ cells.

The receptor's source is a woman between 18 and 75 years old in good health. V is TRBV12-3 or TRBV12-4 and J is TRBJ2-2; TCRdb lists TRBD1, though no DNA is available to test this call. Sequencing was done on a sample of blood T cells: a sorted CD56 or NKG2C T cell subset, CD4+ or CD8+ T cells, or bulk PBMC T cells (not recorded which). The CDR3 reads CASRLTGTPTGELFF.